The next 7 T cell receptor beta chains were all read from a single sample in a study of T cell responses to AZD1222 COVID-19 vaccine. Assay used: immunoSEQ multiplex PCR; TCRdb lists only in-frame clones, some missing. The profile shows approximately 150,000 clones, 91% of them singletons. The sample here was peripheral blood, taken 28 days after the second AZD1222 dose. These receptors all stem from an adult who received the AZD1222 COVID-19 vaccine.

This rearrangement joins TRBV4-3 to TRBJ1-2; D remains unclear. With 0 bases removed from V and 8 bases from J, the gap between germline ends came to 10 bases. Germline loops: CDR1 LGHNA, CDR2 YSLEER. The CDR3 is made up of 13 amino acids. The CDR3 DNA is TGCGCCAGCAGCCAAGATATAGGGAGAGGCTACACCTTC. Translated: CASSQDIGRGYTF.

The chain is built from TRBV7-9 and TRBJ1-5, with D perhaps TRBD1 (5 bases). The CDR3 covers 15 residues. Germline V gives CDR1 SEHNR, CDR2 FQNEAQ (reference sequence). Trimming took off 3 bases at V and 4 bases at J, with 13 bases between the two ends. The CDR3 spells CASSLGGVSNQPQHF. The CDR3 bases are TGTGCCAGCAGCTTGGGGGGGGTTAGTAATCAGCCCCAGCATTTT.

The chain employs TRBV5-1 and TRBJ1-1; no firm D call. The CDR3 totals 16 residues. V lost 0 bases and J 10 bases, leaving 22 bases between the germline ends. From germline, CDR1 is SGHRS and CDR2 YFSETQ. CDR3 sequence: CASSLASRRTPLSAFF. CDR3 DNA: TGCGCCAGCAGCTTGGCCTCTCGGCGGACCCCTCTTTCAGCTTTCTTT.

The chain couples TRBV7-9 to TRBJ2-4, with 7 bases fitting TRBD2. The CDR3 length is 15 residues. Trimming removed 0 bases from V and 5 bases from J; junction bases left unmatched: 4. CDR1 is SEHNR, CDR2 FQNEAQ, per germline (reference sequence). As DNA, the CDR3 is TGTGCCAGCAGCTTAGCGGGAGGGCAGGAAAACATTCAGTACTTC. It yields the protein CASSLAGGQENIQYF.

This clone showed up just once. The rearrangement joins TRBV24-1 to TRBJ2-3; TRBD1 aligns across 9 bases. The germline gives CDR1 KGHDR, CDR2 SFDVKD. The CDR3 is 15 amino acids. Germline trimming cut 5 bases from V and 2 bases from J; bases unmatched to any gene: 4. The CDR3 here is CATSGTGDITDTQYF. CDR3 in DNA: TGTGCCACCAGTGGGACAGGGGATATCACAGATACGCAGTATTTT.

The chain employs TRBV30 and TRBJ2-1; possibly TRBD1 or TRBD2 for D (5 bases each). The V and J ends lost 5 bases and 8 bases respectively, with 13 bases between them. Looked up from germline, CDR1 is GTSNPN and CDR2 is SVGIG (reference sequence). The length of the CDR3 is 12 residues. CDR3 bases: TGTGCCTGGGGGGGTTATGGCGATGAGCAGTTCTTC. This codes for CAWGGYGDEQFF.

This sequence joins TRBV6-5 and TRBJ2-7; no definite D call. The CDR3 is 15 amino acids. CDR1 and CDR2 (germline): MNHEY, SVGAGI. V was pared by 7 bases and J by 2 bases, with 18 bases between. The CDR3, as DNA: TGTGCCAGCACGATTACGGCTACTCTTACCTACGAGCAGTACTTC. It yields the protein CASTITATLTYEQYF.